Described below is a single T cell receptor beta chain sequence and its context. Its specificity is not known. An even split of each subset's genomic DNA across several immunoSEQ plates was performed. Method: immunoSEQ multiplex PCR; TCRdb's copy keeps in-frame clones and lacks some. The table has some 2,100,000 clones, approximately 96% seen once. The sample is drawn from a study of shared clonotypes between healthy human individuals. For the study at large: Per donor, three plates held CD4 naive cells, three held CD4 memory, two held CD8 naive and one held CD8 memory.

Germline CDR1 is LNHDA and CDR2 is SQIVND (reference sequence). This CDR3 comprises 13 residues. The trim removed 1 base at V and 8 bases at J, leaving 1 base unmatched. Study-wide findings and caveats: Blood was the sole source, and tissue repertoires probably differ. A few donors held around 5% of naive CD4 clonotypes in common.

This clonotype was obtained from a man aged 18 to 29 in good health. The chain couples TRBV19 to TRBJ2-1; TRBD2 matches at 8 bases. The sample comprised naive CD4+ T cells sorted from blood. Subset defined: CD45RA+ positively selected. In DNA form, the CDR3 reads TGTGCCAGTAGTATAGGGCGGGGGGATGAGCAGTTCTTC. Amino acid sequence: CASSIGRGDEQFF.